This T cell receptor beta chain was sequenced for a study of OX40 agonist ivuxolimab in advanced cancers. Study outcomes and limitations: CD8+ T cells averaged more expanded clones than CD4+.

This clone was recorded once. Its antigen is as yet unknown. CDR3 length: 15 residues. V shed 5 bases, J shed 5 bases, and the junction held 6 bases outside the gene matches. Germline V gene sequence: CDR1 SGHVS, CDR2 FQNEAQ. The table came from immunoSEQ multiplex PCR; TCRdb's copy has only in-frame clones and leaves some out. This table holds approximately 55,000 clones, about 90% found once. The sequencing here drew on CD4+ or CD8+ T cells sorted from blood, taken in a trial of the OX40 agonist ivuxolimab. The TCR originated in an adult with an advanced solid tumor such as melanoma, head and neck, liver or kidney cancer. The rearrangement joins TRBV7-8 to TRBJ2-7; 13 positions agree with TRBD2. The CDR3 loop reads CASSEDGLAGDEQYF. The CDR3 DNA sequence: TGTGCCAGCAGCGAAGACGGACTAGCGGGAGACGAGCAGTACTTC.